The 24 T cell receptor beta chains below all came from one sample that was sequenced in a study of T cell responses to AZD1222 COVID-19 vaccine. Assay used: immunoSEQ multiplex PCR; TCRdb lists only in-frame clones, some missing. The table has 150,000 to 200,000 clones, over 80% seen once. This sample comprised peripheral blood, obtained on day 0 of AZD1222 vaccination. All receptors come from an adult in good health.

The chain employs TRBV5-1 and TRBJ1-3; 7 nucleotides line up with TRBD1. The CDR3 sequence is 16 residues long. Germline values: CDR1 SGHRS, CDR2 YFSETQ. V lost 4 bases, J lost 0 bases, and 7 bases stayed unmatched. In DNA form, the CDR3 reads TGCGCCAGCAGCCCGGAGGGGGCCTACTCTGGAAACACCATATATTTT. Protein product: CASSPEGAYSGNTIYF.

This sequence joins TRBV6-5 and TRBJ1-2, with 10 bases that match TRBD1. The CDR3 runs to 16 residues. Trimming removed 0 bases from V and 7 bases from J; junction bases left unmatched: 8. CDR1 MNHEY and CDR2 SVGAGI come from the germline V gene. The CDR3 protein is CASSYSDRGLRGGYTF. CDR3 sequence (DNA): TGTGCCAGCAGTTACTCAGACAGGGGGCTTCGGGGTGGCTACACCTTC.

The CDR3 DNA sequence: TGTGCCAGCAGTGAACGCGAAGGTGCCGGGACAGGGGCCCGTCAGCCCCAGCATTTT. Protein sequence: CASSEREGAGTGARQPQHF. The chain combines TRBV6-1 with TRBJ1-5; 10 bases line up with TRBD1. The V segment lost 2 bases and the J segment 6 bases; nucleotides outside the gene matches: 16. The CDR3 totals 19 residues. In germline, CDR1 is MNHNS, CDR2 SASEGT.

V usage is TRBV7-9 and J usage is TRBJ2-1; no reliable D call. The V gene lost 1 base and the J gene lost 10 bases, with 14 bases spanning the gap. From germline, CDR1 is SEHNR and CDR2 FQNEAQ (reference sequence). This CDR3 is 14 amino acids long. The CDR3 DNA sequence: TGTGCCAGCAGCTTAGGAGGCGGCGTGGGGGAGCAGTTCTTC. Its translation is CASSLGGGVGEQFF.

The rearrangement uses TRBV5-4 and TRBJ2-2; TRBD2 aligns across 11 bases. With 4 bases clipped from V and 4 bases from J, the junction kept 0 bases outside the gene matches. Germline-derived CDR1 and CDR2 are SGHNT and YYREEE (reference sequence). This CDR3 spans 14 amino acids. The CDR3 protein is CASSTSGGTGELFF. CDR3 coding DNA: TGTGCCAGCAGCACTAGCGGGGGCACCGGGGAGCTGTTTTTT.

V gene TRBV28 combines with J gene TRBJ1-1; tentative D call: TRBD1 (5 bases). V was trimmed by 7 bases and J by 2 bases, leaving 8 bases between them. CDR3 length equals 12 residues. Germline-derived CDR1 and CDR2 are MDHEN and SYDVKM. The CDR3 loop is CASNWDNTEAFF. DNA for the CDR3: TGTGCCAGCAATTGGGACAACACTGAAGCTTTCTTT.

The chain is built from TRBV12-3 or TRBV12-4 and TRBJ1-1; D remains unclear. The CDR3 is 13 residues long. With 5 bases removed from V and 1 base from J, the gap between germline ends came to 8 bases. The CDR3 is CASSLRKNTEAFF. The DNA of the CDR3 is TGTGCCAGCAGTCTCCGGAAGAACACTGAAGCTTTCTTT.

This chain links TRBV27 with TRBJ2-2, with TRBD2 as a possible D gene (6 bases). The CDR3 has 12 amino acids. V gave up 7 bases and J gave up 6 bases, with 9 bases separating them. CDR1 MNHEY and CDR2 SMNVEV come from the germline V gene (reference sequence). CDR3 amino acids: CASISGPGELFF. The CDR3 bases are TGTGCCAGCATCAGCGGGCCCGGGGAGCTGTTTTTT.

The chain employs TRBV15 and TRBJ1-1; perhaps TRBD1 as D (6 bases). The length of the CDR3 is 14 residues. Trimming pared 4 bases from V and 2 bases from J, leaving 11 bases between. Germline lookup yields CDR1 LNHNV and CDR2 YYDKDF (reference sequence). The CDR3 nucleotides are TGTGCCACCAGCACAGGGGACACAAACACTGAAGCTTTCTTT. Translated, it gives CATSTGDTNTEAFF.

This chain joins TRBV6-2 or TRBV6-3 and TRBJ2-1; D is ambiguous. This CDR3 contains 16 residues. CDR1 is MNHEY and CDR2 is SVGEGT in the germline V gene. Trimming left V 6 bases short and J 3 bases short, with 18 bases between. The CDR3 is CASSSPTPVLYNEQFF. DNA of the CDR3: TGTGCCAGCAGCTCACCGACCCCTGTACTCTACAATGAGCAGTTCTTC.

The chain employs TRBV7-2 and TRBJ2-7; D gene uncertain. V lost 1 base and J lost 1, with 5 bases in between. The CDR3 consists of 13 residues. The germline gives CDR1 SGHTA, CDR2 FQGNSA. CDR3 residues: CASSLVESYEQYF. The CDR3 DNA follows: TGTGCCAGCAGCTTAGTTGAGTCCTACGAGCAGTACTTC.

The CDR3 bases are TGCAGCGTCGACGGGACACGAAACTATGGCTACACCTTC. Translated: CSVDGTRNYGYTF. The chain is built from TRBV29-1 and TRBJ1-2, with D maybe TRBD1 (6 bases). The CDR3 has 13 residues. Per the germline V gene, CDR1 is SQVTM and CDR2 is ANQGSEA. Trimming removed 6 bases at V and 2 bases at J, with 13 bases between. Full variable domain (missing parts from reference TRBV29-1 and TRBJ1-2): SAVISQKPSRDICQRGTSLTIQCQVDSQVTMMFWYRQQPGQSLTLIATANQGSEATYESGFVIDKFPISRPNLTFSTLTVSNMSPEDSSIYLCSVDGTRNYGYTFGSGTRLTVV.

The chain couples TRBV6-5 to TRBJ2-7, with D possibly matching TRBD2 (6 bases). Deletions cut 8 bases from V and 0 bases from J, with 17 bases between. CDR3 length: 15 residues. Per germline, CDR1 MNHEY and CDR2 SVGAGI. CDR3 nucleotide sequence: TGTGCCAGCCACACCACGGGGGAGAGCTCCTACGAGCAGTACTTC. Its protein is CASHTTGESSYEQYF.

V usage is TRBV7-8 and J usage is TRBJ2-7; D possibly corresponds to TRBD2 (6 bases). This CDR3 has 15 amino acids. With 1 base removed from V and 0 bases from J, the gap between germline ends came to 10 bases. CDR1 is SGHVS and CDR2 is FQNEAQ in the germline V gene. CDR3 in DNA: TGTGCCAGCAGCTTAGGGGCGGGGAGCTCCTACGAGCAGTACTTC. It yields the protein CASSLGAGSSYEQYF.

The chain couples TRBV2 to TRBJ2-7; D is unclear. V lost 6 bases and J 1 base, leaving 10 bases between the germline ends. This CDR3 contains 13 residues. Germline V gene sequence: CDR1 SNHLY, CDR2 FYNNEI. The CDR3 DNA sequence: TGTGCCAGCAGCGCACTTTCTTCCTACGAGCAGTACTTC. Its translation: CASSALSSYEQYF.

This chain links TRBV6-5 with TRBJ2-5, with D possibly matching TRBD1 (5 bases). Germline values: CDR1 MNHEY, CDR2 SVGAGI. The CDR3 length is 13 residues. V dropped 8 bases and J dropped 2 bases, with 12 bases sitting between them. CDR3 residues: CASSRQNQETQYF. The CDR3, as DNA: TGTGCCAGCTCCCGACAGAATCAAGAGACCCAGTACTTC.

Only a few counts were recorded for this clone. The J gene is TRBJ2-5, the V gene TRBV24-1; D call uncertain. CDR3 length: 12 residues. Germline V gene sequence: CDR1 KGHDR, CDR2 SFDVKD. Trimming removed 3 bases at V and 4 bases at J, with 5 bases between. The CDR3 region is CATSDTAETQYF. CDR3 DNA sequence: TGTGCCACCAGTGATACTGCAGAGACCCAGTACTTC.

The chain links TRBV12-3 or TRBV12-4 to TRBJ1-5; D not certain. The CDR3 is 12 residues long. V lost 3 bases to trimming and J lost 6 bases, with 6 bases between them. Written as DNA, the CDR3 is TGTGCCAGCAGTTTGGGCCTTCAGCCCCAGCATTTT. It codes for CASSLGLQPQHF.

This chain links TRBV7-6 with TRBJ2-7; 7 positions agree with TRBD1. Trimming cost V 4 bases and J 7 bases; bases outside gene matches: 10. The germline V gene has CDR1 SGHVS and CDR2 FNYEAQ. The CDR3 is 14 amino acids. The CDR3 region is CASSSQGERGEQYF. Here the CDR3 DNA reads TGTGCCAGCAGCTCTCAGGGGGAGAGGGGGGAGCAGTACTTC.

This clone was seen many times. One end of the junction does not line up with germline, which may come from a read error. The chain couples TRBV6-5 to TRBJ2-3; D gene ambiguous. Per germline, CDR1 MNHEY and CDR2 SVGAGI. The CDR3 contains 14 residues. The CDR3 sequence is CASSYGPSTYTQYF. CDR3 nucleotide sequence: TGTGCCAGCAGTTACGGGCCGAGCACATATACGCAGTATTTT.

The chain joins TRBV18 to TRBJ1-1, with D possibly TRBD1 on 5 matching bases. The V gene lost 4 bases and the J gene lost 0 bases, with 12 bases spanning the gap. Germline V gives CDR1 KGHSH, CDR2 LQKENI. The CDR3 loop spans 15 amino acids. CDR3 loop: CASSLDGRVNTEAFF. The CDR3 region has the DNA TGTGCCAGCTCACTTGATGGCAGGGTGAACACTGAAGCTTTCTTT.

In DNA, the CDR3 is TGTGCCAGCAGTTACATCGTCAACGATAATTCACCCCTCCACTTT. Protein sequence: CASSYIVNDNSPLHF. The genes are TRBV6-5 and TRBJ1-6; D not certain. The ends were cut back, 2 bases at V and 5 bases at J, with 10 bases in the middle. CDR1 is MNHEY, CDR2 SVGAGI, per germline. This CDR3 has 15 amino acids.

V is TRBV5-1 and J is TRBJ1-1; 10 bases line up with TRBD1. The germline gives CDR1 SGHRS, CDR2 YFSETQ. This CDR3 has 14 amino acids. V was pared by 4 bases and J by 5 bases, with 5 bases of the junction left unmatched. In DNA form, the CDR3 reads TGCGCCAGCAGCCTCGGGACAGGGGTTACTGAAGCTTTCTTT. It translates to CASSLGTGVTEAFF.

This chain links TRBV5-4 with TRBJ2-5; TRBD1 matches at 7 bases. The CDR3 runs 13 residues. Germline values: CDR1 SGHNT, CDR2 YYREEE (reference sequence). The J segment lost 3 bases and the V segment lost 4 bases, leaving 3 bases of the junction unmatched. This chain's CDR3 is CASSMTGKETQYF. The CDR3 bases are TGTGCCAGCAGCATGACAGGGAAAGAGACCCAGTACTTC.